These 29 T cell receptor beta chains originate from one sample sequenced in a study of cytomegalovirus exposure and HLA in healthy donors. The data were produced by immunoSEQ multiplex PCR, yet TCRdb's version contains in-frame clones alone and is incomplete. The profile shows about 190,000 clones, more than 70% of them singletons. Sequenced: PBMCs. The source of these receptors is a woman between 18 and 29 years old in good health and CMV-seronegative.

CDR3 nucleotide sequence: TGTGCCAGCAGTCCGACATTACCCTACGAGCAGTACTTC. This gives the protein CASSPTLPYEQYF. The V gene is TRBV6-5, the J gene TRBJ2-7; no clear D gene. Trimming took 5 bases from V and 2 from J, leaving 10 bases between them. There are 13 residues in the CDR3. CDR1 and CDR2 from the germline V gene are MNHEY and SVGAGI.

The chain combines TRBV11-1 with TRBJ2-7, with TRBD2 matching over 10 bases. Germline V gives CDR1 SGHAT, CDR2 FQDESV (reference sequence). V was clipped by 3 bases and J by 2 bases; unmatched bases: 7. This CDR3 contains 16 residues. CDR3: CASSFAGTSAAYEQYF. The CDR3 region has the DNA TGTGCCAGCAGCTTCGCCGGGACTAGCGCCGCCTACGAGCAGTACTTC.

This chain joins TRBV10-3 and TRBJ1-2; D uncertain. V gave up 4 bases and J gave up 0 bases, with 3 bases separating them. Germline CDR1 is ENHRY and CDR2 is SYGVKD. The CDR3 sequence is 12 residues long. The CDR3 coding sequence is TGTGCCATCAGTGCAGCTAACTATGGCTACACCTTC. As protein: CAISAANYGYTF.

This CDR3 is CASTGGYGRGLTGELFF. The CDR3 nucleotides are TGTGCCAGCACCGGGGGGTACGGCAGGGGATTAACCGGGGAGCTGTTTTTT. V and J are TRBV2 and TRBJ2-2; maybe TRBD2 (7 bases). The CDR3 is 17 amino acids. The ends were cut back, 7 bases at V and 5 bases at J, with 23 bases in the middle. Germline-derived CDR1 and CDR2 are SNHLY and FYNNEI.

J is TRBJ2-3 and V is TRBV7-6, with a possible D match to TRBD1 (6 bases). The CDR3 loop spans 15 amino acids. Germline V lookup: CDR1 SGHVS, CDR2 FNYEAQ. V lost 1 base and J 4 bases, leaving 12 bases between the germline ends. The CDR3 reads CASSLVQGVADTQYF. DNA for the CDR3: TGTGCCAGCAGCTTAGTACAGGGCGTTGCAGATACGCAGTATTTT.

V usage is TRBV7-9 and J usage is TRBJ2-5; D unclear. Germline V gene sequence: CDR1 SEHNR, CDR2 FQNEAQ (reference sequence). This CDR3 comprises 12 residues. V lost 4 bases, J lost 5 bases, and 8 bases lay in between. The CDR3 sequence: CASSSNIETQYF. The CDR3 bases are TGTGCCAGCAGCTCAAACATCGAGACCCAGTACTTC.

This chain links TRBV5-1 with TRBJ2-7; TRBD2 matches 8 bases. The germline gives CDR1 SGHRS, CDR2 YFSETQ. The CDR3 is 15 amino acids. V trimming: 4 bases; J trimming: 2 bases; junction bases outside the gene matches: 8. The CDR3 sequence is CASSPPRREAYEQYF. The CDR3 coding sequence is TGCGCCAGCAGCCCACCAAGGCGGGAGGCCTACGAGCAGTACTTC.

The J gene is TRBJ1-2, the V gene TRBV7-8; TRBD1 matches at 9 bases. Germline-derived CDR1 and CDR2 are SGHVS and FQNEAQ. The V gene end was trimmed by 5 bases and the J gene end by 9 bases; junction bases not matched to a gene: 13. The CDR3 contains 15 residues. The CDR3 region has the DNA TGTGCCAGCAGCCCCGGGACAGGGAGGCGGGAGCGCTACACCTTC. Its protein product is CASSPGTGRRERYTF.

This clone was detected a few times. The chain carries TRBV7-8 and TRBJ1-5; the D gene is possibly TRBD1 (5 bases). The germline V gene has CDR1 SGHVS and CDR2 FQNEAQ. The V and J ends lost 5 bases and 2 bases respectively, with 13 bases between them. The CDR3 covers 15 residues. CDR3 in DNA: TGTGCCAGCAGCCAGCAGGGCTCCGGCAATCAGCCCCAGCATTTT. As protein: CASSQQGSGNQPQHF.

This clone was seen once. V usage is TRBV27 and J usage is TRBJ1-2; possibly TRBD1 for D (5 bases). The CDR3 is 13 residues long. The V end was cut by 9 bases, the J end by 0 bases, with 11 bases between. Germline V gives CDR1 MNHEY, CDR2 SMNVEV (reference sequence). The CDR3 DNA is TGTGCCAGTAGACAGTTACCTAACTATGGCTACACCTTC. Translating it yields CASRQLPNYGYTF.

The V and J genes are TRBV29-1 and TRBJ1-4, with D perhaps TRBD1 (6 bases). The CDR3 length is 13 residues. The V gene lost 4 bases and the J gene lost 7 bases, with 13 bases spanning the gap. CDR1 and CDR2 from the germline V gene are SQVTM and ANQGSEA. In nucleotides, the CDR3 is TGCAGCGTTGGTGCAGGGGCAGGTGAAAAACTGTTTTTT. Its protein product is CSVGAGAGEKLFF.

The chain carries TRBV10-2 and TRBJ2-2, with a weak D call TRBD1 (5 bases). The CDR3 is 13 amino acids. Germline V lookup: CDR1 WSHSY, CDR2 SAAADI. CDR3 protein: CARGSAETGELFF. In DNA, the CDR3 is TGCGCTAGGGGCAGCGCAGAGACCGGGGAGCTGTTTTTT.

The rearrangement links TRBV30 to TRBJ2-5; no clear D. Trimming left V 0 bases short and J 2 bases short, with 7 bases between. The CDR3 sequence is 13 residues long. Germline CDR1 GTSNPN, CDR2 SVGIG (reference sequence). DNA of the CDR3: TGTGCCTGGAGTGTACAGCTACAAGAGACCCAGTACTTC. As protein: CAWSVQLQETQYF.

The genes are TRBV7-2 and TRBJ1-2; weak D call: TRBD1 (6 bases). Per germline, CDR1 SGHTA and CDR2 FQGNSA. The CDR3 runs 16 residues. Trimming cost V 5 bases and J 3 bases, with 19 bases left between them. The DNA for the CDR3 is TGTGCCAGCAGCCCCACCCCCAATCAGGGGTACTATGGCTACACCTTC. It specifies CASSPTPNQGYYGYTF.

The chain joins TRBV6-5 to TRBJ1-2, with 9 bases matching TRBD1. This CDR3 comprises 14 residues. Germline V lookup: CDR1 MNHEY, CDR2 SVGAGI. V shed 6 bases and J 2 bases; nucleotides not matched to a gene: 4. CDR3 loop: CASRLGQGNYGYTF. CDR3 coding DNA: TGTGCCAGCAGGCTGGGACAGGGAAACTATGGCTACACCTTC.

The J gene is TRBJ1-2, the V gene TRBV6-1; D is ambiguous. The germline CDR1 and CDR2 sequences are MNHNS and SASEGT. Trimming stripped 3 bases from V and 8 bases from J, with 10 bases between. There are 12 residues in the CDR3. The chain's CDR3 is CASSDLFRGYTF. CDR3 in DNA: TGTGCCAGCAGTGATTTGTTCCGGGGCTACACCTTC.

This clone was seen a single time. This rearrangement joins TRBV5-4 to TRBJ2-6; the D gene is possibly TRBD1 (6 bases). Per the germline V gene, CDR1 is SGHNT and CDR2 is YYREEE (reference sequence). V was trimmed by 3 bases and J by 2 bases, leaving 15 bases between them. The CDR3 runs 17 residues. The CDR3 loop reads CASSSRLKGAGANVLTF. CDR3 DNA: TGTGCCAGCAGCTCGCGCTTAAAGGGGGCTGGGGCCAACGTCCTGACTTTC.

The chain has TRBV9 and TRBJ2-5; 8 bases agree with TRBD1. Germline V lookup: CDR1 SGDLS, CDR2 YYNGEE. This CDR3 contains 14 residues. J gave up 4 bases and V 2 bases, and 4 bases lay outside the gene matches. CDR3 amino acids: CASSVSGGGETQYF. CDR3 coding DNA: TGTGCCAGCAGCGTTTCAGGGGGCGGAGAGACCCAGTACTTC.

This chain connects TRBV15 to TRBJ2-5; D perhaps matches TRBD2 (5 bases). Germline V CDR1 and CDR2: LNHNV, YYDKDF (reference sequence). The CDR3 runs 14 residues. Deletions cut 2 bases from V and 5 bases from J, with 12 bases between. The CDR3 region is CATSRNPERETQYF. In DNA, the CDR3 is TGTGCCACCAGCAGAAACCCCGAGCGGGAGACCCAGTACTTC.

CDR3 protein: CASTPLGEARDTQYF. The DNA of the CDR3 is TGTGCCAGCACCCCCTTGGGGGAGGCCCGAGATACGCAGTATTTT. The V call is TRBV2, the J call TRBJ2-3; possibly TRBD2 for D (6 bases). The germline V gene has CDR1 SNHLY and CDR2 FYNNEI. The CDR3 has 15 residues. Trimming removed 7 bases at V and 5 bases at J, with 19 bases between.

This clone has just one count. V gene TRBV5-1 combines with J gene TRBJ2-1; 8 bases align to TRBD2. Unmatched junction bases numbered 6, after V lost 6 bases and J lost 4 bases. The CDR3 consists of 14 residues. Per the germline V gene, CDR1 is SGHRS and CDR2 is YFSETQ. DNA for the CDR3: TGCGCCAGCAAACTAGCGGACCTTTACAATGAGCAGTTCTTC. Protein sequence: CASKLADLYNEQFF.

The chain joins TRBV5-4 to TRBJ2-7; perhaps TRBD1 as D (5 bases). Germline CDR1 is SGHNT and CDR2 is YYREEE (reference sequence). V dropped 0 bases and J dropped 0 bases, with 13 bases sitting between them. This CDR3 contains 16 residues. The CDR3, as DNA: TGTGCCAGCAGCTTGGTTGGGGCTACGAGCTCCTACGAGCAGTACTTC. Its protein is CASSLVGATSSYEQYF.

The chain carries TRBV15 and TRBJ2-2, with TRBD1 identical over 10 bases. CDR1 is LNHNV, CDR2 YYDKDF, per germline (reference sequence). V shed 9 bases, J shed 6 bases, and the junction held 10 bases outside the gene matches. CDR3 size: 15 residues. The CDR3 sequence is CATVGDRGISGELFF. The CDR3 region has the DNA TGTGCCACAGTCGGGGACAGGGGTATTTCCGGGGAGCTGTTTTTT.

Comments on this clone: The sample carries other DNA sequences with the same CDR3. CDR3: CASSLGQGTYNEQFF. The CDR3 bases are TGCGCCAGCAGCTTGGGACAGGGGACTTACAATGAGCAGTTCTTC. This rearrangement joins TRBV5-1 to TRBJ2-1, with 8 bases matching TRBD1. This CDR3 spans 15 amino acids. Germline lookup yields CDR1 SGHRS and CDR2 YFSETQ. The ends lost 0 bases at V and 4 bases at J; junction bases unmatched: 3.

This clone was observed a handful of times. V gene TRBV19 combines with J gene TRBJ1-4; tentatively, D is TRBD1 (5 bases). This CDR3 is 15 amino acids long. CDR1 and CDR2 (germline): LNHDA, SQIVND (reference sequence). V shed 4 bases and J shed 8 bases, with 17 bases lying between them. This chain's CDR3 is CASSTLDTFGEKLFF. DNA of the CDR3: TGTGCCAGTAGTACTTTGGACACCTTCGGCGAAAAACTGTTTTTT.

The CDR3 bases are TGCGCCAGCAGCCCTCCCGGCGGGACTAGCGGGGGGGGGTCCTACAATGAGCAGTTCTTC. Amino acid sequence: CASSPPGGTSGGGSYNEQFF. This sequence joins TRBV5-1 and TRBJ2-1; 16 bases map to TRBD2. Per germline, CDR1 SGHRS and CDR2 YFSETQ. J was trimmed by 1 base and V by 4 bases; bases with no gene match: 11. This CDR3 comprises 20 residues.

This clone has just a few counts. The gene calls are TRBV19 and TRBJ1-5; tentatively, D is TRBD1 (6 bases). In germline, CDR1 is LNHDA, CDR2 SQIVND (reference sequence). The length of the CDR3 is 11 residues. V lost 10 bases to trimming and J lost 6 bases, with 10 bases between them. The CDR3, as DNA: TGTGCCACAGGGGCGACTCAGCCCCAGCATTTT. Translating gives CATGATQPQHF.

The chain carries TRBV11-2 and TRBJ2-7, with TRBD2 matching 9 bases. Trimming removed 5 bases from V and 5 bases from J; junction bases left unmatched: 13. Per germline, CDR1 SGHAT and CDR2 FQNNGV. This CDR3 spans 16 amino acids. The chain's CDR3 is CASSPRAPSGIHEQYF. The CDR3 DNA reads TGTGCCAGCAGCCCTAGAGCTCCTAGCGGGATACACGAGCAGTACTTC.

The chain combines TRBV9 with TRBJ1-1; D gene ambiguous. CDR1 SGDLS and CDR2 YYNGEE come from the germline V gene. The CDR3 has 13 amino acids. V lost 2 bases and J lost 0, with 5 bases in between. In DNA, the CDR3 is TGTGCCAGCAGCGTGGCAGTGAACACTGAAGCTTTCTTT. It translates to CASSVAVNTEAFF.